The clone carrying this T cell receptor beta chain was detected a few times. The target antigen is unknown. Time point described: neoterminal ileum biopsy at postoperative endoscopy, about 6 months after surgery. This entry comes from a study of T cell repertoires in ileal Crohn's disease. Findings and caveats of the study: Endoscopic recurrence occurred in every patient whose clonality exceeded 26.8%.

Each sample's TCRB immunosequencing used around 500 nanograms of biopsy DNA. Sequenced by immunoSEQ multiplex PCR; TCRdb stores in-frame clones only, minus some. The sample yields about 62,000 clones, 85% to 90% seen once. CDR1 is LGHNA and CDR2 is YSLEER in the germline V gene. CDR3 length: 12 amino acids. V lost 1 base and J lost 8, with 8 bases in between. The specimen was ileal tissue. The chain couples TRBV4-3 to TRBJ1-2, with D maybe TRBD1 (6 bases). The origin of this receptor is an adult with Crohn's disease. CDR3 amino acids: CASSQGGRGYTF. Here the CDR3 DNA reads TGCGCCAGCAGCCAAGGGGGGCGCGGCTACACCTTC.